Listed below are T cell receptor beta chains from one sample, sequenced in a study of human T cells and chemical hapten exposure. TCRdb reprocessed the RACE reads with MiXCR, giving one entry per CDR3 protein. The sample lists 65,000 or so distinct CDR3 sequences, roughly 6.1% occurring once. The sequencing sample was made of whole blood. The source is a female donor in good health. Some clones in this sample may be carry-over from other donors' samples. Each CDR3 is given with its conserved first and last residue.

TRBJ2-7,TRBV5-8,CASSATGRTYEQYF
TRBJ1-1,TRBV27,CASGGGRVTEAFF
TRBJ1-5,TRBV2,CASSGDGVSQPQHF
TRBJ2-4,TRBV15,CATSLGEKNIQYF
TRBJ1-1,TRBV11-2,CASGDNPNTEAFF
TRBJ1-3,TRBV28,CASSLGTNSGNTIYF
TRBJ2-3,TRBV7-9,CASSVAGGTTDTQYF
TRBJ1-1,TRBV20-1,CSANGRGKAEAFF
TRBJ1-1,TRBV6-6,CASSVGTGGLEAFF
TRBJ2-4,TRBV2,CASSENLEGSIQYF
TRBJ1-3,TRBV6-1,CASLGGTGNTIYF
TRBJ2-5,TRBV6-1,CASSPDRVTQYF
TRBJ2-3,TRBV14,CASSQNLKGDTQYF